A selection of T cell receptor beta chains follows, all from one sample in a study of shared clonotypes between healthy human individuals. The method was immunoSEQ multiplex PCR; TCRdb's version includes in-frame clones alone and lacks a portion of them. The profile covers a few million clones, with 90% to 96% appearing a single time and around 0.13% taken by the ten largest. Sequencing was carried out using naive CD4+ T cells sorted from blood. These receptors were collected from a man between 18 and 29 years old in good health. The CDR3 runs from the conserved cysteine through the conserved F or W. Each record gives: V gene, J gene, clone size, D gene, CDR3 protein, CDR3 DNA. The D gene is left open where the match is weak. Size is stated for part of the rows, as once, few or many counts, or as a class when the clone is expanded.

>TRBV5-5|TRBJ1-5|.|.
CASSLQERWGKEGNQPQHF
TGTGCCAGCAGCTTGCAGGAACGTTGGGGCAAGGAGGGCAATCAGCCCCAGCATTTT
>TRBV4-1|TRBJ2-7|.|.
CASSPEPAYEQYF
TGCGCCAGCTCCCCGGAGCCGGCCTACGAGCAGTACTTC
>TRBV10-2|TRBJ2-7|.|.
CASSESSGFPYEQYF
TGCGCCAGCAGTGAGTCGTCGGGGTTCCCCTACGAGCAGTACTTC
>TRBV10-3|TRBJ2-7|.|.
CAISADSGPYEQYF
TGTGCCATCAGTGCGGACAGCGGACCTTACGAGCAGTACTTC
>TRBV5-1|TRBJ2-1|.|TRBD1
CASSLLGTGGPNEQFF
TGCGCCAGCAGCTTACTAGGGACAGGGGGCCCAAATGAGCAGTTCTTC
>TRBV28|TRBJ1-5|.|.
CASTKQGRSNQPQHF
TGTGCCAGCACCAAACAGGGCCGTAGCAATCAGCCCCAGCATTTT
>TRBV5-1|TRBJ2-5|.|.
CASSLLPGQETQYF
TGCGCCAGCAGCTTGTTACCGGGGCAAGAGACCCAGTACTTC
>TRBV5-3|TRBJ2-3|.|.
CARALDHTDTQYF
TGTGCCAGAGCGCTAGATCACACAGATACGCAGTATTTT
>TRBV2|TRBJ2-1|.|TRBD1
CASTDDRGRGNEQFF
TGTGCCAGCACTGACGACAGGGGGCGAGGGAATGAGCAGTTCTTC
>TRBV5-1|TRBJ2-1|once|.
CASSLAQGGVNEQFF
TGCGCCAGCAGCTTGGCGCAGGGAGGAGTCAATGAGCAGTTCTTC
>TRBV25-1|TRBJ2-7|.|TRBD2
CASRASPGGGTSYEQYF
TGTGCCAGCAGGGCCTCCCCGGGGGGGGGTACGTCTTACGAGCAGTACTTC
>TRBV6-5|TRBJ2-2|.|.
CASSYLLNTGELFF
TGTGCCAGCAGTTACCTCCTTAACACCGGGGAGCTGTTTTTT
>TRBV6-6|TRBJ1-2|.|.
CAVPSDYGYTF
TGTGCCGTCCCCTCCGACTATGGCTACACCTTC
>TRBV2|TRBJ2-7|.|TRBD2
CASSLPGGRTYEQYF
TGTGCCAGCAGTCTTCCGGGGGGGCGGACCTACGAGCAGTACTTC
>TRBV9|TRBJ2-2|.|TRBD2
CASSATGTRLSGELFF
TGTGCCAGCAGCGCCACCGGGACTAGGCTCTCCGGGGAGCTGTTTTTT
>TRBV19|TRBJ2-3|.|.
CASSRGGASTDTQYF
TGTGCCAGTAGTCGAGGGGGTGCTAGCACAGATACGCAGTATTTT
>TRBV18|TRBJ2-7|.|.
CASSDRREQYF
TGTGCCAGCTCGGACAGAAGAGAACAGTACTTC
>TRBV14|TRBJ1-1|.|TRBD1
CASSQNRGHNTEAFF
TGTGCCAGCAGTCAAAACAGGGGGCACAACACTGAAGCTTTCTTT
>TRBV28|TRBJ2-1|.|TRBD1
CASSFGDRGGSEQFF
TGTGCCAGCAGTTTTGGGGACAGGGGTGGAAGTGAGCAGTTCTTC
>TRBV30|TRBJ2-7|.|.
CAWRVNSYEQYF
TGTGCCTGGAGGGTGAATTCCTACGAGCAGTACTTC
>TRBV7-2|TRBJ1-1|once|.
CASSLFYEAFF
TGTGCCAGCAGCTTGTTCTACGAAGCTTTCTTT
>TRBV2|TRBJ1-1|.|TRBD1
CASSQDTGGGEAFF
TGTGCCAGCAGTCAGGACACAGGGGGTGGTGAAGCTTTCTTT
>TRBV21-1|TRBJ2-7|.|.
CASSKAGTGGCYEQYF
TGTGCCAGCAGCAAAGCCGGGACAGGGGGTTGTTACGAGCAGTACTTC
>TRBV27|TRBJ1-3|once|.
CASSQQGPGNTIYF
TGTGCCAGCAGTCAACAGGGACCTGGAAACACCATATATTTT
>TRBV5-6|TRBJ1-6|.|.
CASSFAEGFYNSPLHF
TGTGCCAGCAGCTTCGCGGAGGGCTTTTATAATTCACCCCTCCACTTT
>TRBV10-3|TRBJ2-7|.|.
CAISRQTEGSEQYF
TGTGCCATCAGTAGACAGACGGAGGGCTCCGAGCAGTACTTC
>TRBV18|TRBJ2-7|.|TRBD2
CASSPGASGNYEQYF
TGTGCCAGCTCACCCGGCGCTAGCGGAAACTACGAGCAGTACTTC
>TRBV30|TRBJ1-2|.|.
CAWSVPGGYTF
TGTGCCTGGAGTGTACCCGGGGGCTACACCTTC
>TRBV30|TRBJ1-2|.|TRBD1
CAWSVTLGRGHGYTF
TGTGCCTGGAGTGTAACATTAGGCAGGGGGCACGGCTACACCTTC
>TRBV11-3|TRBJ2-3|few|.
CASSFTYTDTQYF
TGTGCCAGCAGCTTTACGTACACAGATACGCAGTATTTT
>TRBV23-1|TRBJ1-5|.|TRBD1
CASSPPGGFLTDRMFNQPQHF
TGCGCCAGCAGTCCGCCAGGGGGATTTCTGACCGATAGAATGTTCAATCAGCCCCAGCATTTT
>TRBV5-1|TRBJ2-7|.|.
CASSLGRLYEQYF
TGCGCCAGCAGCTTGGGGCGGCTATACGAGCAGTACTTC
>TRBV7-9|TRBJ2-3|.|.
CASSLGARQGRGDTQYF
TGTGCCAGCAGCTTAGGGGCTCGGCAGGGGAGGGGAGATACGCAGTATTTT
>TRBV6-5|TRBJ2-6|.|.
CASRGGGIGANVLTF
TGTGCCAGCAGGGGAGGGGGGATTGGGGCCAACGTCCTGACTTTC
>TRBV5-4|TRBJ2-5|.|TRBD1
CASSFLVKSWAGGKETQYF
TGTGCCAGCAGCTTTTTAGTAAAGTCGTGGGCAGGGGGCAAAGAGACCCAGTACTTC
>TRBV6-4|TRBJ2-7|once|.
CASSPGPYHEQYF
TGTGCCAGCAGCCCGGGACCTTATCACGAGCAGTACTTC
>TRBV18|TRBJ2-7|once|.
CASSGMGVTYEQYF
TGTGCCAGCTCCGGAATGGGGGTGACCTACGAGCAGTACTTC
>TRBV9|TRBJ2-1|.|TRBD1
CASSDRQGWPNEQFF
TGTGCCAGCAGCGATCGACAGGGGTGGCCCAATGAGCAGTTCTTC
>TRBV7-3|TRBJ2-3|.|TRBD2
CASGLAGETDTQYF
TGTGCCAGCGGACTAGCGGGGGAGACAGATACGCAGTATTTT
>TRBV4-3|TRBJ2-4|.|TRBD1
CASSQDGTGGKLAKNIQYF
TGCGCCAGCAGCCAAGATGGCACAGGGGGAAAACTAGCCAAAAACATTCAGTACTTC
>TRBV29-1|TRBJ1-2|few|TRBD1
CSVEDRTGADYGYTF
TGCAGCGTTGAAGATAGGACAGGGGCCGACTATGGCTACACCTTC
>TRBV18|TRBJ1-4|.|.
CASSPGENEKLFF
TGTGCCAGCTCACCAGGGGAGAATGAAAAACTGTTTTTT
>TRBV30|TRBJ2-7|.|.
CAWRGGDTGSYEQYF
TGTGCCTGGAGGGGCGGCGACACCGGGTCCTACGAGCAGTACTTC
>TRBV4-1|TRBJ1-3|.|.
CASSQGGYSGNTIYF
TGCGCCAGCAGCCAAGGGGGATACTCTGGAAACACCATATATTTT
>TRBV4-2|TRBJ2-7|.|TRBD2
CASSQERSGSHYEQYF
TGTGCCAGCAGCCAAGAGAGGAGCGGGAGCCACTACGAGCAGTACTTC
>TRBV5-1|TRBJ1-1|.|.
CASGGQGNTEAFF
TGCGCCAGCGGTGGGCAGGGGAACACTGAAGCTTTCTTT
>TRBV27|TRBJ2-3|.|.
CASSLPGASTDTQYF
TGTGCCAGCAGCCTCCCGGGGGCCAGCACAGATACGCAGTATTTT
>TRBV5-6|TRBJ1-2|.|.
CASSLGSGSFNYGYTF
TGTGCCAGCAGCTTGGGGAGCGGCAGCTTCAACTATGGCTACACCTTC
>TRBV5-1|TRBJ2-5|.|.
CASSPRDTKETQYF
TGCGCCAGCAGCCCTCGGGATACTAAAGAGACCCAGTACTTC
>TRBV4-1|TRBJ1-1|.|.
CASSQEGRGRTEAFF
TGCGCCAGCAGCCAAGAGGGACGGGGACGCACTGAAGCTTTCTTT
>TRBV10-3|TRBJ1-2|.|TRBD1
CAISEDRDGYTF
TGTGCCATCAGTGAGGACAGGGACGGCTACACCTTC